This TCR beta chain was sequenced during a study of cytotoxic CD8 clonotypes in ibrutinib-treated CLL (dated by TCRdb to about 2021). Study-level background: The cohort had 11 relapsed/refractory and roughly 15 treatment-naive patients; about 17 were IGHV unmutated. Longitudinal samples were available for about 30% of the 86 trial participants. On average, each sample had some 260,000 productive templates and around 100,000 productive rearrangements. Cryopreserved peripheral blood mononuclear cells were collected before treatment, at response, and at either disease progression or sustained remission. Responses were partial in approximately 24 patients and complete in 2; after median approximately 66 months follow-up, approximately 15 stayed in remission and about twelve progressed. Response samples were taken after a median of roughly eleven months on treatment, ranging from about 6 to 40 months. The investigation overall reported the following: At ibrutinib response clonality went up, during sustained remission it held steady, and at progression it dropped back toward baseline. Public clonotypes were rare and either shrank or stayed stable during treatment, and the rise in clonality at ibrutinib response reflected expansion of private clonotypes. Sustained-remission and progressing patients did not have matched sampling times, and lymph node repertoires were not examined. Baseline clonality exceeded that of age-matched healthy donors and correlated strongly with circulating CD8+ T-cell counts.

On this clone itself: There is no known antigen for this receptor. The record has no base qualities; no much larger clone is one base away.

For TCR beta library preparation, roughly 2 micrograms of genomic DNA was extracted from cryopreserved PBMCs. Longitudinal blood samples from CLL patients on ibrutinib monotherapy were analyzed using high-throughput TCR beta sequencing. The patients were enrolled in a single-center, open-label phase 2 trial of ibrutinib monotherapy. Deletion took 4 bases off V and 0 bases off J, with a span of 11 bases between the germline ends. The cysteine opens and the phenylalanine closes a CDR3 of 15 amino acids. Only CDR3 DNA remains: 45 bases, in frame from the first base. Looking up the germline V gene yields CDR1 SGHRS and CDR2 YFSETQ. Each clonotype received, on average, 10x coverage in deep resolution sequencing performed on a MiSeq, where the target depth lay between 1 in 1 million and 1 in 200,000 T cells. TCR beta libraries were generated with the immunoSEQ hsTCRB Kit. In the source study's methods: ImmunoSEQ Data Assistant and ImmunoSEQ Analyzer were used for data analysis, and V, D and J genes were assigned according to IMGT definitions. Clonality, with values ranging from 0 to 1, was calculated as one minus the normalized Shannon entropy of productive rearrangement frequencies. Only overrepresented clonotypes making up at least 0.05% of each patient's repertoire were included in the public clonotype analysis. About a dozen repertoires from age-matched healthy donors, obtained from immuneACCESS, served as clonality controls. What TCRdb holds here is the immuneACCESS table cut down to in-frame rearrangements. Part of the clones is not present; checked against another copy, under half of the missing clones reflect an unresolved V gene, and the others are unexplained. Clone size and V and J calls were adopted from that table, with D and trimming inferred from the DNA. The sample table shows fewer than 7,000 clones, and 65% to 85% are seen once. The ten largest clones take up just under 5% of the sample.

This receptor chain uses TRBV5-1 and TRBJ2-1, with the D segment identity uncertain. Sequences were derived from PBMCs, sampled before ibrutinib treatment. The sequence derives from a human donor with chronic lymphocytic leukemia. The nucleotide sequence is TGCGCCAGCAGCCCTTCCGCCAGCTCCTACAATGAGCAGTTCTTC. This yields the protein CASSPSASSYNEQFF.